These 9 T cell receptor beta chains came from one sample sequenced in a study of T cell responses to AZD1222 COVID-19 vaccine. TCRdb's copy holds only in-frame clones and misses some; the assay was immunoSEQ multiplex PCR. Seen here are under 250,000 clones, about 93% observed once, and the top ten hold approximately 1%. This sample comprised peripheral blood, obtained on day 0 of MenACWY control vaccination. The receptors come from an adult in good health.

V is TRBV7-6 and J is TRBJ1-3, with D possibly matching TRBD1 (6 bases). Germline CDR1 reads SGHVS; CDR2 reads FNYEAQ. The CDR3 spans 15 residues. Between the trimmed V and J ends, which lost 5 bases and 2 bases, there was a span of 13 bases. For the CDR3, the DNA is TGTGCCAGCAGCGCCACAGGGTTCACTGGAAACACCATATATTTT. Its translation: CASSATGFTGNTIYF.

V is TRBV21-1 and J is TRBJ1-3. TRBV21-1 is assigned pseudogene status. The CDR3 runs 14 residues. The DNA of the CDR3 is TGTGCCAGGGTGGGGGGGAGCTCTGGAAACACCATATATTTT. This codes for CARVGGSSGNTIYF.

The chain is built from TRBV4-3 and TRBJ2-1; D gene uncertain. The germline V gene encodes CDR1 LGHNA and CDR2 YSLEER. The germline V and J ends were trimmed by 0 bases and 10 bases, with 16 bases remaining between them. CDR3 length: 15 residues. The CDR3 is CASSQDSGLSREQFF. In nucleotides, the CDR3 is TGCGCCAGCAGCCAAGATAGTGGCCTATCCAGGGAGCAGTTCTTC.

V usage is TRBV6-2 or TRBV6-3 and J usage is TRBJ1-2; D perhaps matches TRBD1 (5 bases). From germline, CDR1 is MNHEY and CDR2 SVGEGT. This CDR3 contains 15 residues. V dropped 2 bases and J dropped 5 bases, with 15 bases sitting between them. As DNA, the CDR3 is TGTGCCAGCAGTTACCATCGGGGCAGGAGTTATGGCTACACCTTC. Residues: CASSYHRGRSYGYTF.

The chain carries TRBV7-8 and TRBJ1-2; a possible D gene is TRBD1 (5 bases). CDR1 is SGHVS, CDR2 FQNEAQ, per germline. The CDR3 has 14 amino acids. With 5 bases removed from V and 4 bases from J, the gap between germline ends came to 14 bases. The CDR3 sequence: CASSPQALLYGYTF. The DNA for the CDR3 is TGTGCCAGCAGCCCACAGGCGCTACTCTATGGCTACACCTTC.

The CDR3 region is CASSPDSSNQPQHF. CDR3 DNA sequence: TGTGCCAGCAGCCCCGACAGCAGCAATCAGCCCCAGCATTTT. This rearrangement joins TRBV7-9 to TRBJ1-5, with TRBD1 as a possible D gene (5 bases). There are 14 residues in the CDR3. Trimming cost V 5 bases and J 1 base, with 9 bases left between them. Per germline, CDR1 SEHNR and CDR2 FQNEAQ (reference sequence).

This rearrangement joins TRBV19 to TRBJ1-6, with TRBD1 matching over 7 bases. This CDR3 has 14 residues. Germline-derived CDR1 and CDR2 are LNHDA and SQIVND (reference sequence). J gave up 8 bases and V 1 base, and 2 bases lay outside the gene matches. The CDR3 DNA sequence: TGTGCCAGTAGTATAGTAACAGGGGATTCACCCCTCCACTTT. Translation: CASSIVTGDSPLHF.

This clone has a single count. J is TRBJ2-7 and V is TRBV18; 7 bases fit TRBD2. The CDR3 is 15 amino acids. Trimming removed 3 bases from V and 2 bases from J; junction bases left unmatched: 7. The V gene's germline CDR1 is KGHSH and CDR2 LQKENI. CDR3 in amino acids: CASSPGAGTTYEQYF. In DNA form, the CDR3 reads TGTGCCAGCTCACCGGGAGCGGGAACAACCTACGAGCAGTACTTC.

The V call is TRBV10-1, the J call TRBJ1-2; D is perhaps TRBD1 (5 bases). The CDR3 sequence is 15 residues long. CDR1 and CDR2 from the germline V gene are WNHNN and SYGVQD (reference sequence). V lost 2 bases, J lost 6 bases, and 16 bases lay in between. The CDR3 is CASSENPRGSDGYTF. The CDR3 DNA reads TGCGCCAGCAGTGAGAACCCTCGGGGCAGCGATGGCTACACCTTC.